These T cell receptor beta chains were read from a single sample in a study of identical twins. TCRdb analysed the 5' RACE reads with MiXCR anew, one entry per CDR3 protein. This table has 1.5 million to 2 million distinct CDR3 sequences, less than 40% appearing once. Sequenced sample: cord blood. The receptor set was obtained from a newborn girl in good health. CDR3s include the opening cysteine and the closing phenylalanine or tryptophan. D genes are given only for firm matches. Only some rows state a clone size, as once, few, many or a class for expanded clones.

length,D,size,J,V,DNA,CDR3
16,TRBD2,few,TRBJ2-1,TRBV12-3/TRBV12-4,TGTGCCAGCAGTTTAGTGCTCCTAGCGGGGTACAATGAGCAGTTCTTC,CASSLVLLAGYNEQFF
17,TRBD2,.,TRBJ2-3,TRBV4-2,TGTGCCAGCAGCCAAGATCGAAAATGGACTAGCGCAGATACGCAGTATTTT,CASSQDRKWTSADTQYF
16,.,.,TRBJ2-6,TRBV19,TGTGCCAGTAGTATCAGGAGGGCCTCTGGGGCCAACGTCCTGACTTTC,CASSIRRASGANVLTF
15,.,few,TRBJ1-5,TRBV4-1,TGCGCCAGCAGCTCGTTGGGATTGAGGAATCAGCCCCAGCATTTT,CASSSLGLRNQPQHF
17,.,few,TRBJ1-6,TRBV21-1,TGTGCCAGCAGCTTCCTGGGACAGGGAGTTTATGATTCACCCCTCCACTTT,CASSFLGQGVYDSPLHF
17,TRBD1,.,TRBJ1-4,TRBV27,TGTGCCAGCAGTTTAGCCTACAGGGGAGGGCCGATAGAAAAACTGTTTTTT,CASSLAYRGGPIEKLFF
12,.,.,TRBJ2-7,TRBV29-1,TGCAGCGTTGCCGGCTCCTACAATGAGCAGTACTTC,CSVAGSYNEQYF
13,.,.,TRBJ1-5,TRBV15,TGTGCCACCGCAACAGCCTTCAATCAGCCCCAGCATTTT,CATATAFNQPQHF
11,.,few,TRBJ1-2,TRBV6-6,TGTGCCAGCGAGGGCGGCTATGGCTACACCTTC,CASEGGYGYTF
11,.,.,TRBJ2-3,TRBV20-1,TGCAGCGGCCCGAACGCAGATACGCAGTATTTT,CSGPNADTQYF
13,.,.,TRBJ1-2,TRBV5-1,TGCGCCAGCAGCTTAACAACGGACTATGGCTACACCTTC,CASSLTTDYGYTF
19,.,.,TRBJ2-5,TRBV6-1,TGTGCCAGAGAGCAGTGCCCCCTCCCTCGAGCGGGTGACCGAGAGACCCAGTACTTC,CAREQCPLPRAGDRETQYF
17,TRBD2,few,TRBJ2-7,TRBV20-1,TGCAGTGCTAGAGATCCTACTGGCGGGAGGGCCATTAGAGAGCAGTACTTC,CSARDPTGGRAIREQYF
15,TRBD1,.,TRBJ1-1,TRBV5-6,TGTGCCAGCAGCTTTCGAGACAGGGCGAACACTGAAGCTTTCTTT,CASSFRDRANTEAFF
15,.,.,TRBJ2-7,TRBV11-2,TGTGCCAGCAGCTCACAGGGAGACAGGTCCTACGAGCAGTACTTC,CASSSQGDRSYEQYF